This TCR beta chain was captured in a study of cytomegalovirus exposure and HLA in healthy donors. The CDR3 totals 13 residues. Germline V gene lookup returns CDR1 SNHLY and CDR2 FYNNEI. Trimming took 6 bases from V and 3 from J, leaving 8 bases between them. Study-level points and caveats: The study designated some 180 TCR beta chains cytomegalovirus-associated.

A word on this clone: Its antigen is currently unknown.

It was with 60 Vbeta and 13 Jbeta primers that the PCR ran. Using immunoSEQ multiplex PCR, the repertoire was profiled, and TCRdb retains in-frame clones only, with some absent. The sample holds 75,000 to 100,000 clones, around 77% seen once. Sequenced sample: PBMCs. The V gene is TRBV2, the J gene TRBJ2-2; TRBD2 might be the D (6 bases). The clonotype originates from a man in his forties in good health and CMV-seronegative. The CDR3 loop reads CASRGGDTGELFF. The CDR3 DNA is TGTGCCAGCAGAGGAGGGGACACCGGGGAGCTGTTTTTT.